Given below is one T cell receptor beta chain in context. Antigen: not known. This CDR3 is also generated by other DNA sequences in the sample. The source of the sample is a study of shared clonotypes between healthy human individuals. Study findings and constraints: Sharing of clonotypes among donors was expected to vary with sequencing depth.

A CD45RA-negative memory subset and a CD45RA+ naive subset were separated from the CD4+ cells. V was clipped by 5 bases and J by 5 bases, with 9 bases between them. Germline lookup yields CDR1 SGHTA and CDR2 FQGTGA. The CDR3 runs 13 residues. Generated by immunoSEQ multiplex PCR, the TCRdb table keeps only in-frame clones and is missing some. The sample yields approximately 2,300,000 clones, 85% to 95% seen once. The receptor was derived from a young man in good health. Some clones in this sample may be carry-over from other donors' samples. The chain has TRBV7-3 and TRBJ2-2; D call uncertain. Sequences were obtained from naive CD4+ T cells from PBMCs. Noted subset: CD45RA+ positively selected. In nucleotides, the CDR3 is TGTGCCAGCAGCCCCCGCCAAACCGGGGAGCTGTTTTTT. Its protein product is CASSPRQTGELFF.